This TCR beta chain was sequenced for a study of OX40 agonist ivuxolimab in advanced cancers. Study as a whole: Ivuxolimab doses were 0.01, 0.1, 0.3, 1.5, 3 or 10 mg/kg every 2 weeks.

The repertoire was sequenced with immunoSEQ multiplex PCR; TCRdb's copy has only in-frame clones and lacks some. The sample lists tens of thousands of clones, 73% occurring once. Notes on this clone: Antigen specificity is unknown.

Germline V gives CDR1 MDHEN, CDR2 SYDVKM. The CDR3 has 16 residues. J gave up 4 bases and V 5 bases, and 12 bases lay outside the gene matches. Blood samples were obtained at baseline, cycle 4 day 1, and cycle 7 day 1. Study-wide points: Those patients achieving a partial response at 0.1-3.0 mg/kg showed among the lowest clonal expansion. Expanded clones belonging to CD8+ T cells outnumbered, on average, those of CD4+.

This chain links TRBV28 with TRBJ2-5; the match to TRBD1 covers 8 bases. The sample here was CD4+ or CD8+ T cells sorted from blood, taken in a trial of the OX40 agonist ivuxolimab. The TCR originated in an adult with an advanced solid tumor such as melanoma, head and neck, liver or kidney cancer. The CDR3 bases are TGTGCCAGCAGTCAATTTGCGGGACAGGATATAGAGACCCAGTACTTC. As protein: CASSQFAGQDIETQYF.